This T cell receptor (beta chain) was sequenced for a study of Graves' ophthalmopathy and Graves' hyperthyroidism. Overall study findings and caveats: Blood also contained most of the expanded thyroid clonotypes above 0.001 frequency.

Clinical symptoms, serum thyroxine, TRAb, thyroid ultrasound and orbital computed tomography formed the basis of diagnosis. V was trimmed by 0 bases and J by 3 bases, leaving 9 bases between them. CDR1 ENHRY and CDR2 SYGVKD come from the germline V gene. The CDR3 runs 14 residues. RNA transcripts were the source from which TCR beta CDR3 regions were amplified. Second-round multiplex PCR came after first-round RT-PCR with HTBI primers. MiXCR was run by TCRdb on the multiplex PCR reads, yielding one entry per CDR3 protein. This table has hundreds of thousands of distinct CDR3 sequences, about a fifth appearing once. Note on this clonotype: The antigen is not known.

Sample: peripheral blood. The rearrangement links TRBV10-3 to TRBJ2-7; tentatively, D is TRBD1 (5 bases). The receptor's source is a woman younger than 35 with stable Graves' hyperthyroidism. Some clones in this sample may be carry-over from other donors' samples. The CDR3 protein is CAISESGRYYEQYF. DNA of the CDR3: TGTGCCATCAGTGAGTCGGGGCGGTACTACGAGCAGTACTTC.